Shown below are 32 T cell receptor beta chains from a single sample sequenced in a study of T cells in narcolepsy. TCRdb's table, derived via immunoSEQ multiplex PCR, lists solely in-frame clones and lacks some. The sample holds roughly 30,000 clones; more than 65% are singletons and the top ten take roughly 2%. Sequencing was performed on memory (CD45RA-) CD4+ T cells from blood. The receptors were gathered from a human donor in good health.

CDR3 region: CASSSPRGASGSSARAYNEQFF. CDR3 DNA: TGCGCCAGCAGCTCCCCTAGGGGGGCTAGCGGGAGCTCCGCTCGGGCCTACAATGAGCAGTTCTTC. The chain is built from TRBV5-1 and TRBJ2-1; TRBD2 matches at 10 bases. Looked up from germline, CDR1 is SGHRS and CDR2 is YFSETQ. Trimming took 3 bases from V and 2 from J; bases not matched to a gene: 23. The CDR3 contains 22 residues.

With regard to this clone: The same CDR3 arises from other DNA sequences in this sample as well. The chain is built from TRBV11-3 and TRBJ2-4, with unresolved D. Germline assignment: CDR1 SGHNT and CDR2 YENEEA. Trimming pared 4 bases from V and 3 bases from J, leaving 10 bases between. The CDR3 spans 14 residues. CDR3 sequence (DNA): TGTGCCAGCAGCTCTCCGCTCGGCAAAAACATTCAGTACTTC. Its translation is CASSSPLGKNIQYF.

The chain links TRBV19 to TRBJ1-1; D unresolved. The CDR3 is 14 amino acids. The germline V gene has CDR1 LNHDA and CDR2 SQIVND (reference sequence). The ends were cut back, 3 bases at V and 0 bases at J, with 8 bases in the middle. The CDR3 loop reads CASSILQLNTEAFF. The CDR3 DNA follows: TGTGCCAGTAGTATTTTACAGTTGAACACTGAAGCTTTCTTT.

CDR3 in DNA: TGTGCCAGCACCCAATCGACAGGGGCTAATGAAAAACTGTTTTTT. The encoded protein is CASTQSTGANEKLFF. The chain combines TRBV2 with TRBJ1-4; 8 positions agree with TRBD1. Germline-derived CDR1 and CDR2 are SNHLY and FYNNEI. Trimming at V came to 7 bases and at J to 3 bases, leaving 7 bases not matched to a gene. The CDR3 spans 15 residues.

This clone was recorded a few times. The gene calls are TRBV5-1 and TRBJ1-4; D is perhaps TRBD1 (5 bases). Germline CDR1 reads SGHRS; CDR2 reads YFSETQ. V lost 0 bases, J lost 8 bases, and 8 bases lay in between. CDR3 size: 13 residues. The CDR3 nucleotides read TGCGCCAGCAGCTTGGAGTGGGACGAAAAACTGTTTTTT. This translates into CASSLEWDEKLFF. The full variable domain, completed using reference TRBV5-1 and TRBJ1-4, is KAGVTQTPRYLIKTRGQQVTLSCSPISGHRSVSWYQQTPGQGLQFLFEYFSETQRNKGNFPGRFSGRQFSNSRSEMNVSTLELGDSALYLCASSLEWDEKLFFGSGTQLSVL.

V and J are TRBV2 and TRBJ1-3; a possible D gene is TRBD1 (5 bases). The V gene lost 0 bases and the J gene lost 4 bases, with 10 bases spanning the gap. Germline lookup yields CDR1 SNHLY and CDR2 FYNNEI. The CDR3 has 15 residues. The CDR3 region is CASSEAPGLGNTIYF. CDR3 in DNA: TGTGCCAGCAGTGAAGCCCCAGGGCTCGGAAACACCATATATTTT.

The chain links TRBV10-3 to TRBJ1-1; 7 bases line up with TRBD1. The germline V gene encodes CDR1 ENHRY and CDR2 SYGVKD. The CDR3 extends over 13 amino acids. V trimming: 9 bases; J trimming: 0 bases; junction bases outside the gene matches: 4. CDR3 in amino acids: CAMAGQMNTEAFF. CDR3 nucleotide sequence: TGTGCCATGGCGGGACAGATGAACACTGAAGCTTTCTTT.

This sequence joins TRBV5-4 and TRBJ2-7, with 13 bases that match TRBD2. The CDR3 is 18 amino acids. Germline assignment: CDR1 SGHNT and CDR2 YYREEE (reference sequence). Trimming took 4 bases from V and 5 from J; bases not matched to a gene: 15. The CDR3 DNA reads TGTGCCAGCAGCCCGGGACTAGCGGGAACCTTGGATTCGAACGAGCAGTACTTC. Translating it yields CASSPGLAGTLDSNEQYF.

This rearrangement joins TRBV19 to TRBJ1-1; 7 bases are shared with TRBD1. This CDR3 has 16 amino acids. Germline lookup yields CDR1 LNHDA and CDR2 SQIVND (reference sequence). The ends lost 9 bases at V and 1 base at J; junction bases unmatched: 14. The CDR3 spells CASAGGGGGANTEAFF. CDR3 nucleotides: TGTGCCAGCGCGGGGGGAGGAGGGGGCGCGAACACTGAAGCTTTCTTT.

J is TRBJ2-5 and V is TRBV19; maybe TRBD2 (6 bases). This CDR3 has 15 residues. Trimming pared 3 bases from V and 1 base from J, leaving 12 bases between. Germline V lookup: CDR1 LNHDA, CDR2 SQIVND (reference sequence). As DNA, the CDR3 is TGTGCCAGTAGTATTCAAGGAGGGTTCCAAGAGACCCAGTACTTC. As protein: CASSIQGGFQETQYF.

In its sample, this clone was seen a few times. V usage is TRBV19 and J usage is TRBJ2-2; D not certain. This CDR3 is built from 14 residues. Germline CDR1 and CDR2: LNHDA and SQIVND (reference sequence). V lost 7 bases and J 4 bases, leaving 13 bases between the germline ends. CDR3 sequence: CASMFDGVTGELFF. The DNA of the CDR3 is TGTGCCAGTATGTTTGATGGCGTCACCGGGGAGCTGTTTTTT. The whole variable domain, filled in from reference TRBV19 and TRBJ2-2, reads DGGITQSPKYLFRKEGQNVTLSCEQNLNHDAMYWYRQDPGQGLRLIYYSQIVNDFQKGDIAEGYSVSREKKESFPLTVTSAQKNPTAFYLCASMFDGVTGELFFGEGSRLTVL.

In DNA, the CDR3 is TGTGCCAGTATACCGGGACAGGGGGCGCCCGGGGAGCTGTTTTTT. Amino acids: CASIPGQGAPGELFF. This sequence joins TRBV19 and TRBJ2-2; 12 bases map to TRBD1. The CDR3 runs 15 residues. J was trimmed by 6 bases and V by 7 bases; bases with no gene match: 6. Germline-derived CDR1 and CDR2 are LNHDA and SQIVND (reference sequence).

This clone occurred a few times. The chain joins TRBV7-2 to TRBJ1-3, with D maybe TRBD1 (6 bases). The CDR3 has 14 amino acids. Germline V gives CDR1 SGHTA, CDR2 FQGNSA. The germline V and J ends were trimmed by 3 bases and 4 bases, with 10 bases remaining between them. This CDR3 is CASSLGAAGNTIYF. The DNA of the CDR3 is TGTGCCAGCAGCTTGGGGGCGGCCGGAAACACCATATATTTT.

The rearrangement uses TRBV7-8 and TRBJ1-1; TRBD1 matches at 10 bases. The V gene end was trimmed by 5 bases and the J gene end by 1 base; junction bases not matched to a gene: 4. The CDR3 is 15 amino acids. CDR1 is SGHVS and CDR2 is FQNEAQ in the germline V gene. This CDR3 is CASSLRDRGNTEAFF. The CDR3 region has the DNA TGTGCCAGCAGCCTTCGGGACAGGGGGAACACTGAAGCTTTCTTT.

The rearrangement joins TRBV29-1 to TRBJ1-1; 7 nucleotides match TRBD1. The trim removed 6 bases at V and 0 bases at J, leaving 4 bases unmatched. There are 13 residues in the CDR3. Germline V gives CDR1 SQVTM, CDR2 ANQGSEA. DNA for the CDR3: TGCAGCGTACAGGGGCGTGTGAACACTGAAGCTTTCTTT. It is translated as CSVQGRVNTEAFF.

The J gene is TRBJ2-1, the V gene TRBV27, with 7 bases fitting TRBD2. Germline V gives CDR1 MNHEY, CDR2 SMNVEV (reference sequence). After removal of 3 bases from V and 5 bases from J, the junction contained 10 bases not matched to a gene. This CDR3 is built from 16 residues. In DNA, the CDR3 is TGTGCCAGCAGTTTCGTGACTAGCAGTGGCCACAATGAGCAGTTCTTC. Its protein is CASSFVTSSGHNEQFF.

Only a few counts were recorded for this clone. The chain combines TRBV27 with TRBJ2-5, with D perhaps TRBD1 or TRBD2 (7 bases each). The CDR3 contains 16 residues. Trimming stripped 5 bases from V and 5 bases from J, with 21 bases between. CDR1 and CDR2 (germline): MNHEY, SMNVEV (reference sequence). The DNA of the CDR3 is TGTGCCAGCAGTCCACTCCCGGGGAGGGGGCTTGAGACCCAGTACTTC. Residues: CASSPLPGRGLETQYF.

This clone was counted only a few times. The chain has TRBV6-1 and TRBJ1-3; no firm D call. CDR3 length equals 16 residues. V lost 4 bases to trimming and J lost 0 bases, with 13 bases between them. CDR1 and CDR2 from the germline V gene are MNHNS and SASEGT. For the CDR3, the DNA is TGTGCCAGCAGTGCACCCCCTAACTACTCTGGAAACACCATATATTTT. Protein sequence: CASSAPPNYSGNTIYF.

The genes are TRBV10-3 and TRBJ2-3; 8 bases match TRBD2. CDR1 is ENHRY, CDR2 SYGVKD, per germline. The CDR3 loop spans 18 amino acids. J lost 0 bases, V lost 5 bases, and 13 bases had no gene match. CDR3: CAISRTSRERSSTDTQYF. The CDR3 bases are TGTGCCATCAGTCGGACTAGCCGAGAGCGGAGCAGCACAGATACGCAGTATTTT.

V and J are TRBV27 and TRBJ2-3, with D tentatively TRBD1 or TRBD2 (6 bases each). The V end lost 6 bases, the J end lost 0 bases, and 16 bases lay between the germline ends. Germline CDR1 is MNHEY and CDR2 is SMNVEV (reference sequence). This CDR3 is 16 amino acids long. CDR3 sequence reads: CASSFRRGVSTDTQYF. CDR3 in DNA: TGTGCCAGCAGCTTCAGGAGGGGGGTTAGCACAGATACGCAGTATTTT.

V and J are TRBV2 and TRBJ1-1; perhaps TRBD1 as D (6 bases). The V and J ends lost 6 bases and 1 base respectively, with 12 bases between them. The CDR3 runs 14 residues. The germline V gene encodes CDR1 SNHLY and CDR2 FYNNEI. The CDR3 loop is CASRKDSWNTEAFF. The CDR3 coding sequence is TGTGCCAGCAGAAAGGACAGCTGGAACACTGAAGCTTTCTTT.

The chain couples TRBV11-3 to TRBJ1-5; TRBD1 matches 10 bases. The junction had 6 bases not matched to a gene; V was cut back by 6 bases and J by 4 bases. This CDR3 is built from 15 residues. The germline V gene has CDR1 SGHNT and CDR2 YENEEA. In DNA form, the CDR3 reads TGTGCCAGCAGGCGCCGACAGGGGGCAAATCAGCCCCAGCATTTT. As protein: CASRRRQGANQPQHF.

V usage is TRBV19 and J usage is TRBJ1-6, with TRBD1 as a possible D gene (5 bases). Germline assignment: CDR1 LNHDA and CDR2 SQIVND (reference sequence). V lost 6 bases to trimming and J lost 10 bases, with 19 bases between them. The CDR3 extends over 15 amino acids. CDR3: CASRFRGRTESPLHF. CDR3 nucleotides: TGTGCCAGTAGGTTTAGGGGACGTACGGAGTCACCCCTCCACTTT.

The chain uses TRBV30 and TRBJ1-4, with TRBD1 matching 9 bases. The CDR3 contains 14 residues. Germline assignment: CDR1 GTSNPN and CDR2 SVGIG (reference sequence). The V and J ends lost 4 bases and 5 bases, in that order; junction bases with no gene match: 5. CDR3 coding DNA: TGTGCCTGGAATCCCGGGACAGGGAATGAAAAACTGTTTTTT. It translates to CAWNPGTGNEKLFF. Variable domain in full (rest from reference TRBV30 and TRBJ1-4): SQTIHQWPATLVQPVGSPLSLECTVEGTSNPNLYWYRQAAGRGLQLLFYSVGIGQISSEVPQNLSASRPQDRQFILSSKKLLLSDSGFYLCAWNPGTGNEKLFFGSGTQLSVL.

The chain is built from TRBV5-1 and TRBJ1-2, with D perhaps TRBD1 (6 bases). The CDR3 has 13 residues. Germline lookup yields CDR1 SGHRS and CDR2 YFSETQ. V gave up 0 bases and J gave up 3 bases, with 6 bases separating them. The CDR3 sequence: CASSLEGDYGYTF. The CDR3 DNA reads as TGCGCCAGCAGCTTGGAGGGGGACTATGGCTACACCTTC. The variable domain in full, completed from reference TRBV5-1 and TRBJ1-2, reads KAGVTQTPRYLIKTRGQQVTLSCSPISGHRSVSWYQQTPGQGLQFLFEYFSETQRNKGNFPGRFSGRQFSNSRSEMNVSTLELGDSALYLCASSLEGDYGYTFGSGTRLTVV.

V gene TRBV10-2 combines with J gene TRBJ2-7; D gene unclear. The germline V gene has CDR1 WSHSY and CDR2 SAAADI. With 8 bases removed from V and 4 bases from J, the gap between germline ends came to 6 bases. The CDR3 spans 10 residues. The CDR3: CASGEYEQYF. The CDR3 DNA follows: TGCGCCAGCGGGGAATACGAGCAGTACTTC.

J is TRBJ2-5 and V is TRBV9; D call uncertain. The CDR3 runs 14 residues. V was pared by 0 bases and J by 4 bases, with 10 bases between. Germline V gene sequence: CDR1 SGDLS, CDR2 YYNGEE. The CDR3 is CASSVGIHRETQYF. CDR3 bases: TGTGCCAGCAGCGTAGGGATACATAGAGAGACCCAGTACTTC.

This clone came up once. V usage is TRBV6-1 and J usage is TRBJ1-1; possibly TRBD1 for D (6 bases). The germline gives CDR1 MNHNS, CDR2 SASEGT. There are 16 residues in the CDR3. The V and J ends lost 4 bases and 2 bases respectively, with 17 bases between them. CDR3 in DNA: TGTGCCAGCAGTGGACCGGACAGAGCGACAAACACTGAAGCTTTCTTT. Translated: CASSGPDRATNTEAFF.

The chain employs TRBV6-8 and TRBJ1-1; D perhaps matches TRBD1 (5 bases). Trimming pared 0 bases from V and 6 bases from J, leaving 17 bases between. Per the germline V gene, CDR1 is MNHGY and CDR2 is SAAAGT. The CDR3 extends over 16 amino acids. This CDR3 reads CASSYSPRCMGAEAFF. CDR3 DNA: TGTGCCAGCAGTTACTCTCCTCGTTGCATGGGGGCTGAAGCTTTCTTT.

The CDR3: CASSLDRGREQFF. CDR3 DNA: TGCGCCAGCAGCTTGGATCGGGGGCGCGAGCAGTTCTTC. The chain recombines TRBV5-1 with TRBJ2-1; D tentatively reads TRBD1 or TRBD2 (6 bases each). Germline V gene sequence: CDR1 SGHRS, CDR2 YFSETQ. The V gene lost 0 bases and the J gene lost 10 bases, with 11 bases spanning the gap. The CDR3 extends over 13 amino acids.

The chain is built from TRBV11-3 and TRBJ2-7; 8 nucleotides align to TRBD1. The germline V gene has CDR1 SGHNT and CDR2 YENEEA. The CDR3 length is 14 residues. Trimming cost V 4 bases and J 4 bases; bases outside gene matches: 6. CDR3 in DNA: TGTGCCAGCAGCTATGGAGACAGGGGTTACGAGCAGTACTTC. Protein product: CASSYGDRGYEQYF.

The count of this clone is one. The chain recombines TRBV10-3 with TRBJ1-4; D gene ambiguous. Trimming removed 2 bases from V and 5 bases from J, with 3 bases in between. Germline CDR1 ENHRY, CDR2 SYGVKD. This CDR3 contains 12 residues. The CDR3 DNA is TGTGCCATCAGTGAGATAAATGAAAAACTGTTTTTT. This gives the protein CAISEINEKLFF.